The clone carrying this TCR beta chain was counted between two and nine times. This specimen comes from a study of blood T cell repertoires in COVID-19. Whole-study context: Some COVID-19 samples were acute and others convalescent; all came from the United States, Italy and Spain. T cells, B-cell-depleted T cells, or PBMCs provided the cDNA or gDNA that served as material.

The CDR3 sequence is 15 residues long. Germline CDR1 and CDR2: SGHRS and YFSETQ. The ends were cut back, 0 bases at V and 5 bases at J, with 11 bases in the middle. As originally analysed: Reference gene primer amplification yielded estimated nucleated cell counts. Repertoires were generated with immunoSEQ multiplex PCR, while TCRdb's copy carries only in-frame clones and drops some. Clone size and V and J calls were adopted from that table, with D and trimming inferred from the DNA. The sample holds under 300,000 clones, about 86% seen once. This chain joins TRBV5-1 and TRBJ2-2, with D perhaps TRBD2 (5 bases). Sequenced: peripheral blood. This receptor was identified in a woman aged 25 to 45 with COVID-19, enrolled during active disease. In nucleotides, the CDR3 is TGCGCCAGCAGCTTGGGGACTCTTGGGACCGGGGAGCTGTTTTTT. It translates to CASSLGTLGTGELFF.